The subject of this entry is one T cell receptor (beta chain). The data stem from a study of Ad26.COV2.S vaccination and SARS-CoV-2 variants. Treatment given: around 19 received Ad26.COV2.S at low or high dose, single or two shots; about 5 received placebo; per-sample allocation not given. After the first vaccine or placebo injection, samples were drawn on day 63. Looked up from germline, CDR1 is GTSNPN and CDR2 is SVGIG (reference sequence). This CDR3 region has 17 residues. With 3 bases clipped from V and 7 bases from J, the junction kept 15 bases outside the gene matches. The assay was immunoSEQ multiplex PCR, and TCRdb's table has in-frame clones only and misses some. The repertoire holds around 320,000 clones, roughly 86% seen once, with under 2% in the top ten.

This TCR came from a person aged 18-60 years who received the Ad26.COV2.S COVID-19 vaccine or a placebo. The specimen comprised peripheral blood, sampled in a trial of Ad26.COV2.S vaccine versus placebo. V and J are TRBV30 and TRBJ1-4, with TRBD1 matching 9 bases. In DNA form, the CDR3 reads TGTGCCTGGAGAGGGACAGGGAGCCGTATATGGGGTGAAAAACTGTTTTTT. Encoded protein: CAWRGTGSRIWGEKLFF.